There are many counts of the clone carrying this T cell receptor (beta chain). Its antigen is currently unknown. CDR1 is DFQATT, CDR2 SNEGSKA, per germline (reference sequence). The J segment lost 4 bases and the V segment lost 3 bases, leaving 9 bases of the junction unmatched. This CDR3 region has 15 residues. TCRbeta library preparation incorporated unique molecular identifiers. In TCRdb, the PCR reads were re-called with MiXCR into one record per CDR3 protein. The repertoire holds over 200,000 distinct CDR3 sequences, about a tenth seen once, with 28% in the top ten. The data belong to a study of T-cell reconstitution after alpha-beta-depleted transplantation in children. Study-wide findings and caveats: The study reportedly traced alpha-beta T cells about two months after transplant to several hundred expanded graft clones. The authors attributed T-cell counts and diversity one year after transplant mostly to newly produced T cells.

The chain carries TRBV20-1 and TRBJ1-5, with TRBD1 matching 7 bases. Source: PBMCs, taken before TCRalphabeta/CD19-depleted stem cell transplant. The sequence was collected from a child under two years old with acute myeloid leukemia, due to receive a stem cell transplant. The DNA for the CDR3 is TGCAGTGCTAGCTCGAACAGGGGACCTAATCAGCCCCAGCATTTT. Its translation is CSASSNRGPNQPQHF.